This T cell receptor beta chain was captured in a study of response to subunit inactivated influenza vaccine. TCRdb reprocessed the RT-PCR reads with MiXCR, giving one entry per CDR3 protein. The sample lists over 750,000 distinct CDR3 sequences; approximately 21% were seen once. The V and J ends lost 0 bases and 0 bases, in that order; junction bases with no gene match: 13. The germline V gene has CDR1 SGHDN and CDR2 FVKESK. The CDR3 sequence is 21 residues long. This chain joins TRBV14 and TRBJ2-1; TRBD2 aligns across 11 bases. This sequence was found in a man aged 45-65 years who received an inactivated influenza vaccine. Here the sequenced sample was PBMCs from blood, taken around 5 days after vaccination. Here the CDR3 DNA reads TGTGCCAGCAGCCAAGATCTACTAGCGGGAGCGGTTCTAAGCTCCTACAATGAGCAGTTCTTC. Protein sequence: CASSQDLLAGAVLSSYNEQFF. The full variable domain, in which reference TRBV14 and TRBJ2-1 provide the parts outside the CDR3, is EAGVTQFPSHSVIEKGQTVTLRCDPISGHDNLYWYRRVMGKEIKFLLHFVKESKQDESGMPNNRFLAERTGGTYSTLKVQPAELEDSGVYFCASSQDLLAGAVLSSYNEQFFGPGTRLTVL.